Following are 32 T cell receptor beta chains from one sample sequenced in a study of T cells in Graves' hyperthyroidism and ophthalmopathy. TCR beta CDR3 region amplification was performed from RNA transcripts. Initially, a first-round RT-PCR of the TCR CDR3 employed the HTBI primer set. TCRdb ran MiXCR on the multiplex PCR reads and lists one entry per CDR3 protein. The sample carries about 360,000 distinct CDR3 sequences, over 10% recorded once. Material for sequencing was blood. These receptors came from a young woman with Graves' hyperthyroidism.

This clonotype has ten or more counts. The DNA for the CDR3 is TGTGCCATCAGTGTTCAGGGGAATGAGCAGTTCTTC. As protein: CAISVQGNEQFF. The rearrangement joins TRBV10-3 to TRBJ2-1; a weak D match, TRBD1 (6 bases). The CDR3 contains 12 residues. Trimming shortened V by 4 bases and J by 7 bases, and 8 bases separated the two germline ends. Per germline, CDR1 ENHRY and CDR2 SYGVKD.

This clonotype was detected ten times or more. V is TRBV7-3 and J is TRBJ1-1, with D possibly matching TRBD1 (5 bases). Germline CDR1 and CDR2: SGHTA and FQGTGA. The CDR3 has 20 amino acids. Trimming removed 2 bases from V and 1 base from J, with 26 bases in between. The CDR3 DNA sequence: TGTGCCAGCAGCTTATGGGGCGGGAGGGCCCCCTTTTATTCGAACACTGAAGCTTTCTTT. Translation: CASSLWGGRAPFYSNTEAFF.

This clonotype was picked up a small number of times. The chain combines TRBV4-1 with TRBJ2-7; D is unresolved. The germline gives CDR1 MGHRA, CDR2 YSYEKL. V lost 4 bases and J lost 5, with 12 bases in between. There are 13 residues in the CDR3. CDR3 nucleotides: TGCGCCAGCAGCCGAGTGGAATGGCACGAGCAGTACTTC. Protein product: CASSRVEWHEQYF.

This clonotype appeared a few times. This chain connects TRBV28 to TRBJ2-7; 10 bases fit TRBD1. The germline V gene has CDR1 MDHEN and CDR2 SYDVKM. Trimming cost V 10 bases and J 4 bases; bases outside gene matches: 16. The CDR3 is 16 residues long. For the CDR3, the DNA is TGTGCCACCACCTCCCCGACCCGGGACAGGGGTTACGAGCAGTACTTC. Translating gives CATTSPTRDRGYEQYF.

This clonotype has more than one count but fewer than ten. This could be a read error, since a much larger clone is one nucleotide away. This CDR3 fails to terminate in the conserved phenylalanine or tryptophan, so it likely reflects a read error. The chain has TRBV28 and TRBJ1-5; no firm D call. The CDR3 length is 13 residues. V lost 5 bases, J lost 2 bases, and 7 bases lay in between. From germline, CDR1 is MDHEN and CDR2 SYDVKM. The CDR3 here is CASSATGNQPQHS. CDR3 DNA: TGTGCCAGCAGTGCGACGGGCAATCAGCCCCAGCATTCT.

This clonotype was seen many times. The V call is TRBV9, the J call TRBJ1-2; possible D gene TRBD1, 5 bases. Germline assignment: CDR1 SGDLS and CDR2 YYNGEE. Trimming removed 2 bases from V and 5 bases from J, with 19 bases in between. This CDR3 contains 16 residues. As DNA, the CDR3 is TGTGCCAGCAGCGTGGCTAGGGCGGGGCAACAATATGGCTACACCTTC. Translation gives CASSVARAGQQYGYTF.

V is TRBV12-3 or TRBV12-4 and J is TRBJ1-4; a possible D gene is TRBD1 (5 bases). V lost 4 bases, J lost 4 bases, and 19 bases lay in between. The CDR3 contains 17 residues. CDR3 region: CASSSDRIISHNEKLFF. Here the CDR3 DNA reads TGTGCCAGCAGTTCCGACAGAATAATCTCCCATAATGAAAAACTGTTTTTT.

Ten or more counts support this clonotype. This chain links TRBV12-3 or TRBV12-4 with TRBJ2-7, with 9 nucleotides matching TRBD2. The CDR3 runs 15 residues. Trimming removed 6 bases from V and 4 bases from J; junction bases left unmatched: 10. CDR3 nucleotides: TGTGCCAGCAGGCGGGGGGGAAATCGGAGATACGAGCAGTACTTC. This translates into CASRRGGNRRYEQYF.

The rearrangement links TRBV3-1 to TRBJ2-1, with 7 bases lining up with TRBD1. V was clipped by 3 bases and J by 2 bases; unmatched bases: 7. This CDR3 is 16 amino acids long. CDR1 is LGHDT, CDR2 YNNKEL, per germline (reference sequence). CDR3 sequence: CASSQTGQKPYNEQFF. CDR3 nucleotide sequence: TGTGCCAGCAGCCAGACGGGACAGAAGCCCTACAATGAGCAGTTCTTC.

This clonotype came up a few times. The chain couples TRBV27 to TRBJ2-1; 8 nucleotides line up with TRBD2. This CDR3 has 16 amino acids. Germline CDR1 MNHEY, CDR2 SMNVEV (reference sequence). With 0 bases clipped from V and 3 bases from J, the junction kept 4 bases outside the gene matches. CDR3 in DNA: TGTGCCAGCAGTTTATCGCCCAGCGGGAGCTACAATGAGCAGTTCTTC. This codes for CASSLSPSGSYNEQFF.

The genes are TRBV7-9 and TRBJ2-2; 7 bases align to TRBD2. The J segment lost 6 bases and the V segment lost 2 bases, leaving 6 bases of the junction unmatched. The CDR3 covers 15 residues. Germline values: CDR1 SEHNR, CDR2 FQNEAQ (reference sequence). In DNA form, the CDR3 reads TGTGCCAGCAGCTTAAAGGTCGGGAGGTCCGGGGAGCTGTTTTTT. Its translation: CASSLKVGRSGELFF.

This clonotype was recorded many times. The chain combines TRBV7-8 with TRBJ2-5; tentative D call: TRBD2 (6 bases). The V gene's germline CDR1 is SGHVS and CDR2 FQNEAQ. V was cut by 1 base and J by 2 bases, with 14 bases left in between. The CDR3 totals 16 residues. The CDR3: CASSLGISAGQETQYF. DNA for the CDR3: TGTGCCAGCAGCTTAGGCATATCGGCGGGACAAGAGACCCAGTACTTC.

This clonotype has at least ten counts. One end of the junction fails to match germline, which may point to a read error. The chain carries TRBV6-2 or TRBV6-3 and TRBJ1-5; D is unresolved. The CDR3 is 13 amino acids. CDR1 and CDR2 (germline): MNHEY, SVGEGT. In DNA form, the CDR3 reads TGTGCCAGCAGTGACTCCTACACCCAGCCCCAGCATTTT. As protein: CASSDSYTQPQHF.

The rearrangement links TRBV19 to TRBJ1-5, with 10 bases matching TRBD1. This CDR3 comprises 15 residues. With V trimmed by 3 bases and J by 7 bases, 6 bases remained unmatched. Germline CDR1 reads LNHDA; CDR2 reads SQIVND (reference sequence). In DNA, the CDR3 is TGTGCCAGTAGTATGCTGGGGACAGGGGAACAGCCCCAGCATTTT. Residues: CASSMLGTGEQPQHF.

At least ten counts were recorded for this clonotype. V and J are TRBV9 and TRBJ2-7, with D possibly TRBD1 on 6 matching bases. V was trimmed by 4 bases and J by 4 bases, leaving 15 bases between them. The CDR3 length is 14 residues. Germline lookup yields CDR1 SGDLS and CDR2 YYNGEE. As DNA, the CDR3 is TGTGCCAGCAGCTTGACGGACAGCTCGTACGAGCAGTACTTC. Amino acids: CASSLTDSSYEQYF.

This clonotype was detected a few times. The V gene is TRBV4-1, the J gene TRBJ2-3, with D hard to call. Per the germline V gene, CDR1 is MGHRA and CDR2 is YSYEKL. CDR3 length: 14 amino acids. Trimming pared 5 bases from V and 4 bases from J, leaving 13 bases between. In nucleotides, the CDR3 is TGCGCCAGCAGCTACGTGGCCGGCGCAGATACGCAGTATTTT. It translates to CASSYVAGADTQYF.

This clonotype was detected many times. V usage is TRBV14 and J usage is TRBJ2-5; the match to TRBD2 covers 12 bases. This CDR3 is 18 amino acids long. V shed 0 bases and J 0 bases; nucleotides not matched to a gene: 5. From germline, CDR1 is SGHDN and CDR2 FVKESK. CDR3 DNA: TGTGCCAGCAGCCAAGACTGGCTAGCGGGAGGGTACCAAGAGACCCAGTACTTC. Residues: CASSQDWLAGGYQETQYF.

The chain recombines TRBV20-1 with TRBJ2-5, with 8 nucleotides matching TRBD2. In germline, CDR1 is DFQATT, CDR2 SNEGSKA (reference sequence). V shed 1 base, J shed 2 bases, and the junction held 6 bases outside the gene matches. This CDR3 spans 15 amino acids. For the CDR3, the DNA is TGCAGTGCTAGAGCGGGGCGGGGGGTTCAAGAGACCCAGTACTTC. Its protein product is CSARAGRGVQETQYF.

This clonotype was recorded many times. The V gene is TRBV28, the J gene TRBJ1-2; a weak D match, TRBD1 (5 bases). V was cut by 7 bases and J by 6 bases, with 18 bases left in between. The CDR3 runs 14 residues. Per the germline V gene, CDR1 is MDHEN and CDR2 is SYDVKM. The CDR3, as DNA: TGTGCCAGCACCATCACGACAGAGACTCATGGCTACACCTTC. Its translation is CASTITTETHGYTF.

This clonotype was seen ten or more times. The chain joins TRBV20-1 to TRBJ1-4; the D gene is possibly TRBD1 (5 bases). CDR1 and CDR2 from the germline V gene are DFQATT and SNEGSKA (reference sequence). Trimming took 0 bases from V and 3 from J, leaving 11 bases between them. The CDR3 runs 15 residues. The chain's CDR3 is CSARDAGMSNEKLFF. The CDR3 DNA follows: TGCAGTGCTAGAGACGCAGGGATGTCTAATGAAAAACTGTTTTTT.

This clonotype has a handful of counts. This chain joins TRBV6-2 or TRBV6-3 and TRBJ1-5; D call uncertain. V was clipped by 7 bases and J by 0 bases, with 10 bases between them. The germline V gene has CDR1 MNHEY and CDR2 SVGEGT. This CDR3 is 14 amino acids long. CDR3 in amino acids: CASKQPYSNQPQHF. The CDR3 DNA is TGTGCCAGCAAACAGCCATATAGCAATCAGCCCCAGCATTTT.

This clonotype was detected many times. J is TRBJ1-1 and V is TRBV5-1, with 10 bases that match TRBD1. Germline assignment: CDR1 SGHRS and CDR2 YFSETQ. The CDR3 totals 17 residues. Trimming at V came to 5 bases and at J to 0 bases, leaving 10 bases not matched to a gene. Written as DNA, the CDR3 is TGCGCCAGCAGTCCCCCCGGGACAGGGGCTATGAACACTGAAGCTTTCTTT. It yields the protein CASSPPGTGAMNTEAFF.

In its sample, this clonotype was seen many times. The chain recombines TRBV13 with TRBJ1-6, with 7 bases fitting TRBD1. V shed 1 base, J shed 10 bases, and the junction held 7 bases outside the gene matches. The germline gives CDR1 PRHDT, CDR2 FYEKMQ (reference sequence). The CDR3 has 15 amino acids. CDR3 residues: CASSLEGGAESPLHF. The CDR3 DNA follows: TGTGCCAGCAGCTTAGAAGGGGGCGCGGAGTCACCCCTCCACTTT.

This clonotype has a handful of counts. The junction shows a germline mismatch at one end, possibly a read error. The V gene is TRBV5-4, the J gene TRBJ1-3; D call uncertain. CDR3 size: 15 residues. CDR1 and CDR2 from the germline V gene are SGHNT and YYREEE (reference sequence). CDR3: CASSLDGASGNTIYF. CDR3 DNA: TGTGCCAGCAGCCTGGACGGAGCCTCTGGGAACACCATATATTTT.

The chain links TRBV13 to TRBJ2-7; 12 nucleotides line up with TRBD2. The trim removed 6 bases at V and 2 bases at J, leaving 5 bases unmatched. The germline CDR1 and CDR2 sequences are PRHDT and FYEKMQ (reference sequence). This CDR3 is 15 amino acids long. The CDR3 region is CASRLLAGGPYEQYF. The CDR3 DNA follows: TGTGCCAGCAGGCTACTAGCGGGGGGACCCTACGAGCAGTACTTC.

This clonotype came up a few times. The V gene is TRBV7-9, the J gene TRBJ2-7, with D possibly TRBD1 on 6 matching bases. CDR1 is SEHNR, CDR2 FQNEAQ, per germline (reference sequence). V shed 2 bases and J shed 2 bases, with 16 bases lying between them. The CDR3 loop spans 16 amino acids. The CDR3 sequence: CASSLLGAERTYEQYF. The CDR3 bases are TGTGCCAGCAGCTTACTGGGGGCAGAAAGGACCTACGAGCAGTACTTC.

The rearrangement joins TRBV5-6 to TRBJ1-2; D ambiguous. V gave up 3 bases and J gave up 5 bases, with 11 bases separating them. There are 13 residues in the CDR3. Per the germline V gene, CDR1 is SGHDT and CDR2 is YYEEEE. In DNA form, the CDR3 reads TGTGCCAGCAGCTGGCGCCCGGGGTATGGCTACACCTTC. Protein sequence: CASSWRPGYGYTF. Full variable domain (rest looked up from reference TRBV5-6 and TRBJ1-2): DAGVTQSPTHLIKTRGQQVTLRCSPKSGHDTVSWYQQALGQGPQFIFQYYEEEERQRGNFPDRFSGHQFPNYSSELNVNALLLGDSALYLCASSWRPGYGYTFGSGTRLTVV.

This clonotype was found many times. The rearrangement joins TRBV28 to TRBJ2-3, with TRBD2 matching 15 bases. Losses at the gene ends were 5 bases for V and 1 base for J; bases not matched to a gene: 10. This CDR3 has 19 residues. The germline V gene has CDR1 MDHEN and CDR2 SYDVKM. CDR3: CASSPIGLAGGLGTDTQYF. The CDR3 nucleotides are TGTGCCAGCAGTCCGATTGGACTAGCGGGGGGGCTTGGCACAGATACGCAGTATTTT.

This clonotype has at least ten counts. The chain couples TRBV6-1 to TRBJ1-1; TRBD1 aligns across 7 bases. V lost 5 bases, J lost 0 bases, and 12 bases stayed unmatched. Germline V gene lookup returns CDR1 MNHNS and CDR2 SASEGT. The CDR3 consists of 17 residues. CDR3 DNA sequence: TGTGCCAGCAGTTCCCCGCAGGGGGTAGGGATGAACACTGAAGCTTTCTTT. Translated: CASSSPQGVGMNTEAFF.

This clonotype was counted at least ten times. The genes are TRBV28 and TRBJ1-5; no definite D call. Germline CDR1 is MDHEN and CDR2 is SYDVKM. This CDR3 contains 15 residues. V was cut by 5 bases and J by 8 bases, with 19 bases left in between. CDR3: CASSPPGGHWEPQHF. The CDR3 region has the DNA TGTGCCAGCAGTCCCCCGGGCGGGCACTGGGAGCCCCAGCATTTT.

At least ten counts were recorded for this clonotype. V and J are TRBV29-1 and TRBJ2-7, with a weak D call TRBD1 (6 bases). CDR3 length equals 14 residues. The germline V gene has CDR1 SQVTM and CDR2 ANQGSEA. The V and J ends lost 7 bases and 0 bases respectively, with 16 bases between them. CDR3 DNA: TGCAGCGCCTCCAGGGGTCTAAGCTCCTACGAGCAGTACTTC. Translated: CSASRGLSSYEQYF.

With respect to this clonotype: The junction shows a germline mismatch at one end, possibly a read error. The chain combines TRBV20-1 with TRBJ2-1; 8 bases align to TRBD2. The CDR3 loop spans 17 amino acids. Germline V lookup: CDR1 DFQATT, CDR2 SNEGSKA (reference sequence). As DNA, the CDR3 is TGCAGTGCCACCGGACTAGCAGGCATAGGTCCCTACAATGAGCAGCTCTTC. It translates to CSATGLAGIGPYNEQLF.